This is a list of T cell receptor beta chains from one sample in a study of T-cell reconstitution after alpha-beta-depleted transplantation in children. From the PCR reads, TCRdb called clonotypes with MiXCR, one entry per CDR3 protein. The data show a few hundred thousand distinct CDR3 sequences, about 24% seen once. This specimen was PBMCs, mostly from graft donor cells, taken 360 days after TCRalphabeta/CD19-depleted stem cell transplant. The receptor source for this set is a female patient aged 2-9 years who had a stem cell transplant for congenital amegakaryocytic thrombocytopenia, so the T cells may come from the graft donor. CDR3s include the opening cysteine and the closing phenylalanine or tryptophan. A D gene is named only where the DNA matches it firmly. Expanded clones are given a class, and other clones once, few, many or no size at all.

d_call	v_call	j_call	clone_size	cdr3_aa	cdr3_nt
TRBD2	TRBV30	TRBJ2-3	-	CAWSVGRTSGFTDTQYF	TGTGCCTGGAGTGTGGGAAGGACTAGCGGTTTCACAGATACGCAGTATTTT
TRBD1	TRBV30	TRBJ2-7	-	CAWSRDRGRYEQYF	TGTGCCTGGAGTCGGGACAGGGGGCGGTACGAGCAGTACTTC
-	TRBV12-3/TRBV12-4	TRBJ2-6	-	CASSFGTSGANVLTF	TGTGCCAGCAGTTTTGGTACCTCTGGGGCCAACGTCCTGACTTTC
TRBD1	TRBV14	TRBJ2-7	few	CASSQWTGSYEQYF	TGTGCCAGCAGCCAATGGACAGGATCCTACGAGCAGTACTTC
-	TRBV4-2	TRBJ2-3	few	CASSQEGGEGDTQYF	TGTGCCAGCAGCCAAGAAGGGGGGGAGGGAGATACGCAGTATTTT
-	TRBV2	TRBJ1-6	few	CASRQGQRDSPLHF	TGTGCCAGCCGTCAAGGACAGAGGGATTCACCCCTCCACTTT
-	TRBV7-3	TRBJ2-2	-	CASSPTGTTGELFF	TGTGCCAGCAGCCCAACGGGAACTACCGGGGAGCTGTTTTTT
TRBD2	TRBV4-1	TRBJ2-1	-	CASSQDRTSFYEQFF	TGCGCCAGCAGCCAAGACAGGACTAGCTTCTATGAGCAGTTCTTC
-	TRBV11-2	TRBJ2-7	few	CASSLDYPAGSSYEQYF	TGTGCCAGCAGCTTAGATTATCCGGCGGGGAGCTCCTACGAGCAGTACTTC
-	TRBV30	TRBJ1-2	few	CAWSLLTVSYTF	TGTGCCTGGAGTCTTCTCACTGTGAGCTACACCTTC